This passage covers 11 T cell receptor beta chains from one sample sequenced in a study of identical twins. TCRdb itself ran the 5' RACE reads through MiXCR, one entry per CDR3 protein. The sample lists 310,000 or so distinct CDR3 sequences, roughly 9% occurring once. The sample was also linked to a second study, of yellow fever vaccine responses in identical twins.

Sequencing was done on a sample of CD8+ T cells sorted from blood. These receptors all come from a young woman in good health.

Ten or more counts support this clonotype. V is TRBV3-1 and J is TRBJ2-1; a weak D match, TRBD1 (5 bases). In germline, CDR1 is LGHDT, CDR2 YNNKEL (reference sequence). V was clipped by 0 bases and J by 8 bases, with 11 bases between them. This CDR3 region has 14 residues. The chain's CDR3 is CASSQDQGFYEQFF. The DNA of the CDR3 is TGTGCCAGCAGCCAAGATCAGGGATTTTATGAGCAGTTCTTC.

This clonotype appeared many times. The V call is TRBV12-3 or TRBV12-4, the J call TRBJ1-1; D is possibly TRBD1 (5 bases). This CDR3 region has 16 residues. Trimming removed 1 base at V and 4 bases at J, with 16 bases between. The CDR3 reads CASSLGWGLMGTEAFF. The CDR3 DNA follows: TGTGCCAGCAGTTTAGGATGGGGACTCATGGGCACTGAAGCTTTCTTT.

The chain links TRBV7-6 to TRBJ2-5, with no clear D. Per germline, CDR1 SGHVS and CDR2 FNYEAQ. The CDR3 spans 17 residues. V was trimmed by 5 bases and J by 0 bases, leaving 19 bases between them. Here the CDR3 reads CASSPVSGRQHQETQYF. For the CDR3, the DNA is TGTGCCAGCAGCCCCGTATCTGGTCGGCAACACCAAGAGACCCAGTACTTC.

This clonotype has only a few counts. The chain carries TRBV7-9 and TRBJ2-3, with 9 bases that match TRBD1. Germline CDR1 SEHNR, CDR2 FQNEAQ (reference sequence). The CDR3 runs to 17 residues. V shed 5 bases and J 8 bases; nucleotides not matched to a gene: 17. The CDR3 here is CASSPPFGDRERGTQYF. CDR3 coding DNA: TGTGCCAGCAGCCCCCCCTTCGGGGACAGGGAAAGGGGTACGCAGTATTTT.

This clonotype was counted ten times or more. This rearrangement joins TRBV24-1 to TRBJ2-1; 8 bases are shared with TRBD2. With V trimmed by 3 bases and J by 8 bases, 11 bases remained unmatched. Germline V gives CDR1 KGHDR, CDR2 SFDVKD. The CDR3 runs 16 residues. The CDR3 DNA follows: TGTGCCACCAGTGATGGACTAGCTGTTTTGTTCGATGAGCAGTTCTTC. Its translation: CATSDGLAVLFDEQFF.

The chain carries TRBV11-2 and TRBJ2-7; a weak D match, TRBD2 (5 bases). The CDR3 totals 14 residues. Trimming removed 1 base from V and 3 bases from J, with 10 bases in between. Germline values: CDR1 SGHAT, CDR2 FQNNGV. CDR3 bases: TGTGCCAGCAGCTTAGTACTTAGCGACTACGAGCAGTACTTC. The encoded protein is CASSLVLSDYEQYF.

In its sample, this clonotype was seen a few times. The J gene is TRBJ2-5, the V gene TRBV7-8, with a possible D match to TRBD1 (6 bases). CDR1 and CDR2 from the germline V gene are SGHVS and FQNEAQ. The CDR3 covers 15 residues. Trimming removed 5 bases at V and 1 base at J, with 14 bases between. The CDR3, as DNA: TGTGCCAGCAGCCCCAGGGGTGCGGGCCAAGAGACCCAGTACTTC. Protein: CASSPRGAGQETQYF.

To note about this clonotype: Its ends do not fully match the called genes, so a read error is possible. The chain joins TRBV9 to TRBJ1-1; the D is unclear. Germline CDR1 reads SGDLS; CDR2 reads YYNGEE. There are 12 residues in the CDR3. The CDR3 spells CASGYRNSEAFF. CDR3 DNA sequence: TGTGCCAGCGGCTACCGGAACTCTGAAGCTTTCTTT. Based on the CDR3 plus reference TRBV9 and TRBJ1-1, the full variable domain is DSGVTQTPKHLITATGQRVTLRCSPRSGDLSVYWYQQSLDQGLQFLIQYYNGEERAKGNILERFSAQQFPDLHSELNLSSLELGDSALYFCASGYRNSEAFFGQGTRLTVV.

This clonotype occurred many times. V and J are TRBV2 and TRBJ2-1; a possible D gene is TRBD1 (5 bases). Germline CDR1 and CDR2: SNHLY and FYNNEI. The CDR3 runs to 12 residues. V lost 7 bases, J lost 6 bases, and 10 bases lay in between. The CDR3 here is CASNSGFNEQFF. DNA for the CDR3: TGTGCCAGCAACTCAGGGTTCAATGAGCAGTTCTTC.

This clonotype was observed at least ten times. The chain is built from TRBV4-1 and TRBJ2-2, with a weak D call TRBD1 (6 bases). This CDR3 has 18 residues. Between the trimmed V and J ends, which lost 0 bases and 5 bases, there was a span of 19 bases. Germline-derived CDR1 and CDR2 are MGHRA and YSYEKL. CDR3: CASSQDPPGTSSTGELFF. The CDR3 nucleotides read TGCGCCAGCAGCCAAGATCCCCCCGGGACATCCTCAACCGGGGAGCTGTTTTTT.

The table lists this clonotype with many counts. DNA of the CDR3: TGTGCCAGCAGCCAAATGCTGTTTAATGAAAAACTGTTTTTT. It translates to CASSQMLFNEKLFF. The chain carries TRBV4-2 and TRBJ1-4; D call uncertain. Trimming took off 2 bases at V and 4 bases at J, with 8 bases between the two ends. The CDR3 sequence is 14 residues long. CDR1 and CDR2 (germline): LGHNA, YNFKEQ.